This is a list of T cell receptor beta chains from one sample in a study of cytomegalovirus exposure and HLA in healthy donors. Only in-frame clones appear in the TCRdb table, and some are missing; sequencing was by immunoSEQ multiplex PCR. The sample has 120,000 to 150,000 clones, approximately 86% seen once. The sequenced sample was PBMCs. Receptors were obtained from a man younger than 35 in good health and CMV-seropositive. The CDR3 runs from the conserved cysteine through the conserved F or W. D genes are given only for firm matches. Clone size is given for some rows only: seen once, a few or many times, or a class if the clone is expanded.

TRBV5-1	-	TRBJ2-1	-	CASSRTSSYNEQFF	TGCGCCAGCAGCCGTACGAGCTCCTACAATGAGCAGTTCTTC
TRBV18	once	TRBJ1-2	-	CASSPPDRINYGYTF	TGTGCCAGCTCACCACCAGACAGGATCAACTATGGCTACACCTTC
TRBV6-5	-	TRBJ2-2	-	CASSYSPRGELFF	TGTGCCAGCAGTTACTCCCCGCGCGGGGAGCTGTTTTTT
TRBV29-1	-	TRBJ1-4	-	CSVVSGANEKLFF	TGCAGCGTTGTCTCCGGGGCTAATGAAAAACTGTTTTTT
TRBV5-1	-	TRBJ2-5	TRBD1	CASSPGQGQETQYF	TGCGCCAGCAGCCCGGGACAGGGTCAAGAGACCCAGTACTTC
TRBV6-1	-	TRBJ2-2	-	CASRGTLPGELFF	TGTGCCAGCAGGGGGACTCTCCCCGGGGAGCTGTTTTTT
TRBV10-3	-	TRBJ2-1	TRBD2	CAIRGLAEYNEQFF	TGTGCCATCAGGGGACTAGCGGAATACAATGAGCAGTTCTTC
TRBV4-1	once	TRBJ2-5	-	CASSQTDSSEETQYF	TGCGCCAGCAGCCAAACGGACAGCTCCGAAGAGACCCAGTACTTC
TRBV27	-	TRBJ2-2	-	CASSSIGGVDTGELFF	TGTGCCAGCTCCTCGATAGGAGGGGTGGACACCGGGGAGCTGTTTTTT
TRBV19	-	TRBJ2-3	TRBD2	CASSPWTSGSTDTQYF	TGTGCCAGTAGTCCTTGGACTAGCGGTAGCACAGATACGCAGTATTTT
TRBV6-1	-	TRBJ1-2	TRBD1	CASTPGGTDNGYTF	TGTGCCAGCACCCCTGGGGGGACAGATAATGGCTACACCTTC
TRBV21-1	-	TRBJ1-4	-	CASNRTPSREKLFF	TGTGCCAGCAACAGGACACCCTCGCGGGAAAAACTGTTTTTT
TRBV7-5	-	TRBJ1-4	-	CARSSAGGQGARKLFF	TGTGCCAGAAGCTCGGCCGGGGGACAGGGGGCGCGGAAACTGTTTTTT
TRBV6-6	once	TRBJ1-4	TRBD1	CASRKGATTNEKLFF	TGTGCCAGCAGGAAGGGGGCGACAACTAATGAAAAACTGTTTTTT
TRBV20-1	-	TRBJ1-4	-	CSAYRDEKLFF	TGCAGTGCATACAGGGATGAAAAACTGTTTTTT
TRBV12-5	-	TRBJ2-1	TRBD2	CASGLGTSDEQFF	TGTGCTAGTGGTTTGGGGACTAGCGATGAGCAGTTCTTC
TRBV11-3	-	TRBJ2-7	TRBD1	CASTRQGDYEQYF	TGTGCCAGCACCCGACAGGGTGATTACGAGCAGTACTTC
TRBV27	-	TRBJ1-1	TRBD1	CASNEAVGTGVRAFF	TGTGCCAGCAACGAGGCGGTCGGGACAGGAGTACGGGCTTTCTTT
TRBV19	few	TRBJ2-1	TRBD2	CASSMAGGKVEQFF	TGTGCCAGTAGTATGGCGGGGGGGAAGGTGGAGCAGTTCTTC
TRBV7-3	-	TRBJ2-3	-	CASSYERTLRDTQYF	TGTGCCAGCAGCTACGAGCGGACTCTACGGGATACGCAGTATTTT
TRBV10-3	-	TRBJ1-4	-	CAISERGGDEKLFF	TGTGCCATCAGTGAAAGGGGTGGGGATGAAAAACTGTTTTTT
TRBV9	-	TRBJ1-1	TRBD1	CASSPQGGTEAFF	TGTGCCAGCAGCCCTCAGGGGGGAACTGAAGCTTTCTTT
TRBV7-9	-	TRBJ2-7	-	CASSPRTEIYEQYF	TGTGCCAGCAGCCCAAGGACAGAGATCTACGAGCAGTACTTC
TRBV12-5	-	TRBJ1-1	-	CASGSGGRGGTEAFF	TGTGCTAGTGGTTCTGGGGGCCGGGGGGGCACTGAAGCTTTCTTT
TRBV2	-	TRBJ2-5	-	CASRRERTQETQYF	TGTGCCAGCAGGAGGGAGCGGACCCAAGAGACCCAGTACTTC
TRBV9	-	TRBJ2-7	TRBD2	CASSVESTSPSYEQYF	TGTGCCAGCAGCGTAGAGTCGACTAGCCCCTCCTACGAGCAGTACTTC
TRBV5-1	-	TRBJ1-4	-	CASSLGEGGVKLFF	TGCGCCAGCAGCTTGGGTGAAGGGGGTGTGAAACTGTTTTTT
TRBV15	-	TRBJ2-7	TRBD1	CATSRETGGVETYEQYF	TGTGCCACCAGCAGAGAGACAGGGGGAGTAGAAACCTACGAGCAGTACTTC
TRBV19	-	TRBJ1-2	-	CASNRHSQTANYGYTF	TGTGCCAGCAACCGACACTCCCAGACAGCAAACTATGGCTACACCTTC
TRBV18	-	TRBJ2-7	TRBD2	CASSQGLAGAYEQYF	TGTGCCAGCTCACAGGGACTAGCGGGAGCCTACGAGCAGTACTTC
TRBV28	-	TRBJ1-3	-	CASGGNRIGNTIYF	TGTGCCAGCGGGGGGAACAGGATTGGAAACACCATATATTTT
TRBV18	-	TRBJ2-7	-	CASSPDGAYEQYF	TGTGCCAGCTCACCAGACGGGGCCTACGAGCAGTACTTC
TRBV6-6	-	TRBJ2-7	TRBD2	CASSYSSGGNYEQYF	TGTGCCAGCAGTTACTCTAGCGGGGGGAACTACGAGCAGTACTTC
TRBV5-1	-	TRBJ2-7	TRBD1	CASSLWTGKSYEQYF	TGCGCCAGCAGCTTGTGGACAGGGAAGTCCTACGAGCAGTACTTC
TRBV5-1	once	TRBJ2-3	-	CASDISGTDTQYF	TGCGCCAGCGATATTAGTGGCACAGATACGCAGTATTTT